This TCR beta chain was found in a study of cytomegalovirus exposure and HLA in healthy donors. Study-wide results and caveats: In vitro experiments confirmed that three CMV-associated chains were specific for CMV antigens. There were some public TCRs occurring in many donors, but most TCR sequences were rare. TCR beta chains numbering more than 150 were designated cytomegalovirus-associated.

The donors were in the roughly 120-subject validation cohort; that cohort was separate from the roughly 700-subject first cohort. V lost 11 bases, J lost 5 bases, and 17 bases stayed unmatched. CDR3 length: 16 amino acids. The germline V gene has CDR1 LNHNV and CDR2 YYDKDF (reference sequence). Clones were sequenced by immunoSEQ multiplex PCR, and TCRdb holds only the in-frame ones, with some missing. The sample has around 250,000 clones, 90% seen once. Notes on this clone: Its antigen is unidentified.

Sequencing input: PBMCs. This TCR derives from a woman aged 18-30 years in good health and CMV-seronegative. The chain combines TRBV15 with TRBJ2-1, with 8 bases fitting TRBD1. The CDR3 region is CAASPFQGQVDNEQFF. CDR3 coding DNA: TGTGCCGCCTCCCCTTTCCAGGGACAGGTAGACAATGAGCAGTTCTTC.